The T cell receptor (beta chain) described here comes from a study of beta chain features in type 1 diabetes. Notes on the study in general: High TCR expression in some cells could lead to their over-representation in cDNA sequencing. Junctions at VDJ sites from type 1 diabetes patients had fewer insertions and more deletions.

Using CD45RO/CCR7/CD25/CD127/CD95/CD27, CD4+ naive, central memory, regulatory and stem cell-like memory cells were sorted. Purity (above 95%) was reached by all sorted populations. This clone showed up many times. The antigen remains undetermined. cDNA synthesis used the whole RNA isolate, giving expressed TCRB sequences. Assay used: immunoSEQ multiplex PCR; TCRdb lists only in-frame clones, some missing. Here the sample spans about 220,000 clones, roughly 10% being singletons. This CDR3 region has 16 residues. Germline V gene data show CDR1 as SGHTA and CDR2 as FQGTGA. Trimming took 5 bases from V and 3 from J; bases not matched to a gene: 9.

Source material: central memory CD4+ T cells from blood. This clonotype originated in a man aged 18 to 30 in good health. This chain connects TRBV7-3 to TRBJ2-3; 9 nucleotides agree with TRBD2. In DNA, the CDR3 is TGTGCCAGCAGCGATCGGGCGGGAGGGCTTACAGATACGCAGTATTTT. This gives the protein CASSDRAGGLTDTQYF.